This TCR beta chain was sequenced in a study of T-cell reconstitution after alpha-beta-depleted transplantation in children. The CDR3 spans 13 residues. Germline trimming cut 6 bases from V and 4 bases from J; bases unmatched to any gene: 3. Researchers prepared the TCRbeta library using unique molecular identifiers, the study reports. TCRdb itself ran the PCR reads through MiXCR, one entry per CDR3 protein. The sample has over 550,000 distinct CDR3 sequences; under 12% are singletons. This specimen was PBMCs from the stem cell graft donor, taken from the stem cell graft. This chain connects TRBV12-3 or TRBV12-4 to TRBJ2-7; 10 bases agree with TRBD2. This TCR was sampled from a human donor who donated a stem cell graft to a child with acute myeloid leukemia. The CDR3 loop is CASRAGGVYEQYF. The CDR3 DNA reads TGTGCCAGCAGAGCGGGAGGGGTTTACGAGCAGTACTTC.